This T cell receptor (beta chain) emerged from a study of monozygotic twins with inflammatory bowel disease. Study-level results: What may have added variability to patient repertoires is that immunosuppressive treatments differed.

Concerning this clonotype: The antigen is not known.

Following a re-call of the 5' RACE reads, TCRdb has one entry per CDR3 protein and lacks DNA. The sample includes some 400,000 distinct CDR3 sequences. Sequencing was performed on blood. This receptor was obtained from a human donor with ulcerative colitis or Crohn's disease, or a healthy co-twin of an affected twin (not recorded which).

This chain's CDR3 is CASSLADARGEQYF. The rearrangement links TRBV5-1 to TRBJ2-7. This CDR3 has 14 residues. Per the germline V gene, CDR1 is SGHRS and CDR2 is YFSETQ.